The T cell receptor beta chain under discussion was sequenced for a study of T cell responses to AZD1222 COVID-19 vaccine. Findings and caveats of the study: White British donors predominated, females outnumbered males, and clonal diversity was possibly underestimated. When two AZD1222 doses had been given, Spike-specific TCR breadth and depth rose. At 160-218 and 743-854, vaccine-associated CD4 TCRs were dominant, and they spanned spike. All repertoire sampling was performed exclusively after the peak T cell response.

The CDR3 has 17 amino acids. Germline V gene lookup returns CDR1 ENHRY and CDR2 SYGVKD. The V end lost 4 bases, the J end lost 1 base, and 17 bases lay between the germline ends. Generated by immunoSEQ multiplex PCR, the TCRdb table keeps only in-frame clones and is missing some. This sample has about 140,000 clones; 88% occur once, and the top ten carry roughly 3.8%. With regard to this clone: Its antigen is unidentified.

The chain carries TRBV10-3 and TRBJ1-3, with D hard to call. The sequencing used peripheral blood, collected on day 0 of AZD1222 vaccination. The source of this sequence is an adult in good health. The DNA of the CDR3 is TGTGCCATCAGTGCATCCTCCGGACCCCCTTCTGGAAACACCATATATTTT. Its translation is CAISASSGPPSGNTIYF.